Below, 21 T cell receptor beta chains from the same sample are listed, as sequenced in a study of shared clonotypes between healthy human individuals (dated by TCRdb to 2018 to 2020). Library preparation used the immunoSEQ multiplex PCR assay. The table comes from immuneACCESS by way of TCRdb, which keeps in-frame sequences with V and J called. Part of the clones is missing from these tables; in studies checked, under half for an unresolved V gene and the rest for unknown reasons. The sample table contains about half a million clones; only one count was recorded for approximately 78% of them. 12% of the sample comes from the top ten. What was sequenced was PBMCs. The receptors stem from a woman aged 40 to 49 in good health. Some clones in this sample may be carry-over from other donors' samples.

There are a few counts of this clone. This rearrangement joins TRBV15 to TRBJ2-7; tentatively, D is TRBD2 (6 bases). The CDR3 is 16 amino acids. Deletions cut 0 bases from V and 0 bases from J, with 12 bases between. Germline V gene lookup returns CDR1 LNHNV and CDR2 YYDKDF (reference sequence). The CDR3 sequence is CATSREYSGSSYEQYF. The CDR3, as DNA: TGTGCCACCAGCAGAGAGTACTCCGGGAGCTCCTACGAGCAGTACTTC.

This chain joins TRBV6-5 and TRBJ2-7, with D unresolved. CDR3 length: 13 residues. Germline-derived CDR1 and CDR2 are MNHEY and SVGAGI. CDR3 DNA: TGTGCGACCAGTTACCCATCTTCCTACGAGCAGTACTTC. Amino acids: CATSYPSSYEQYF.

This clone showed up just a few times. This chain uses TRBV7-8 with TRBJ2-7, with D possibly being TRBD2 (6 bases). V lost 2 bases, J lost 2 bases, and 7 bases lay in between. In germline, CDR1 is SGHVS, CDR2 FQNEAQ. The CDR3 is made up of 13 amino acids. The DNA for the CDR3 is TGTGCCAGCAGCTTACTAGCGACCTACGAGCAGTACTTC. Its protein is CASSLLATYEQYF.

This chain uses TRBV5-6 with TRBJ2-1, with D maybe TRBD2 (5 bases). This CDR3 is built from 14 residues. The germline CDR1 and CDR2 sequences are SGHDT and YYEEEE. Trimming took off 5 bases at V and 1 base at J, with 10 bases between the two ends. The CDR3 DNA sequence: TGTGCCAGCAGAGTTGCGGGTTCCTACAATGAGCAGTTCTTC. It codes for CASRVAGSYNEQFF.

The gene calls are TRBV6-6 and TRBJ2-7; the match to TRBD2 covers 7 bases. This CDR3 comprises 14 residues. Germline assignment: CDR1 MNHNY and CDR2 SVGAGI (reference sequence). Germline trimming cut 0 bases from V and 5 bases from J; bases unmatched to any gene: 4. This CDR3 is CASSYSGGVHEQYF. The DNA for the CDR3 is TGTGCCAGCAGTTACTCGGGGGGGGTTCACGAGCAGTACTTC.

The V call is TRBV4-3, the J call TRBJ1-5, with D hard to call. The CDR3 covers 13 residues. V was pared by 3 bases and J by 6 bases, with 9 bases between. The germline V gene encodes CDR1 LGHNA and CDR2 YSLEER. CDR3 nucleotide sequence: TGCGCCAGCAGCCAGGTCCTAGGTCAGCCCCAGCATTTT. This sequence encodes CASSQVLGQPQHF.

V is TRBV4-1 and J is TRBJ2-7; 8 nucleotides line up with TRBD1. Germline CDR1 MGHRA, CDR2 YSYEKL. CDR3 size: 15 residues. V shed 3 bases, J shed 2 bases, and the junction held 6 bases outside the gene matches. The CDR3 nucleotides read TGCGCCAGCAGCCACCTCGACAGGGGACCCTACGAGCAGTACTTC. Amino acids: CASSHLDRGPYEQYF.

The J gene is TRBJ2-3, the V gene TRBV7-9; 8 nucleotides align to TRBD2. The CDR3 runs 15 residues. Germline lookup yields CDR1 SEHNR and CDR2 FQNEAQ (reference sequence). V lost 5 bases, J lost 4 bases, and 8 bases stayed unmatched. The DNA for the CDR3 is TGTGCCAGCAGCACCAGCGGGAGTTTCGCAGATACGCAGTATTTT. Amino acid sequence: CASSTSGSFADTQYF.

The genes are TRBV12-5 and TRBJ2-2; 9 bases align to TRBD1. The CDR3 runs to 16 residues. CDR1 and CDR2 from the germline V gene are LGHNT and FRNRAP. V was clipped by 1 base and J by 4 bases; unmatched bases: 4. In DNA form, the CDR3 reads TGTGCTAGTGGTTTGGCACAGGGGGCAGGCACCGGGGAGCTGTTTTTT. Its translation is CASGLAQGAGTGELFF.

This chain joins TRBV13 and TRBJ2-5; D is uncertain. This CDR3 contains 12 residues. The V and J ends lost 0 bases and 10 bases respectively, with 9 bases between them. Germline loops: CDR1 PRHDT, CDR2 FYEKMQ (reference sequence). For the CDR3, the DNA is TGTGCCAGCAGCTTAGGGAACAGAGTCCAGTACTTC. The encoded protein is CASSLGNRVQYF.

A few counts support this clone. The CDR3 spells CASSGPGGASPLHF. For the CDR3, the DNA is TGTGCCAGCAGTGGCCCGGGGGGGGCCTCACCCCTCCACTTT. The chain carries TRBV2 and TRBJ1-6; possible D gene TRBD1, 6 bases. Trimming removed 4 bases from V and 10 bases from J, with 14 bases in between. CDR3 size: 14 residues. The germline V gene encodes CDR1 SNHLY and CDR2 FYNNEI.

The V gene is TRBV4-3, the J gene TRBJ1-2; no reliable D call. Germline CDR1 LGHNA, CDR2 YSLEER. Trimming pared 3 bases from V and 4 bases from J, leaving 15 bases between. CDR3 length equals 15 residues. The DNA for the CDR3 is TGCGCCAGCAGCCATTCCACCGGCGGGATCTATGGCTACACCTTC. This sequence encodes CASSHSTGGIYGYTF.

The chain employs TRBV4-3 and TRBJ2-2; D ambiguous. The germline gives CDR1 LGHNA, CDR2 YSLEER. Trimming stripped 0 bases from V and 4 bases from J, with 9 bases between. The CDR3 is 15 amino acids. CDR3 sequence: CASSQDTDGTGELFF. CDR3 sequence (DNA): TGCGCCAGCAGCCAAGATACGGATGGCACCGGGGAGCTGTTTTTT.

The rearrangement links TRBV28 to TRBJ2-2, with 7 bases lining up with TRBD2. This CDR3 contains 17 residues. V was pared by 7 bases and J by 3 bases, with 14 bases of the junction left unmatched. Germline V lookup: CDR1 MDHEN, CDR2 SYDVKM. DNA for the CDR3: TGTGCCAGCACAAGTTCTGCGGGGGAAAGCTACACCGGGGAGCTGTTTTTT. Translating it yields CASTSSAGESYTGELFF.

J is TRBJ1-2 and V is TRBV5-5; 10 positions agree with TRBD1. Per the germline V gene, CDR1 is SGHKS and CDR2 is YYEKEE (reference sequence). J gave up 7 bases and V 4 bases, and 7 bases lay outside the gene matches. The CDR3 is made up of 14 amino acids. CDR3 bases: TGTGCCAGCAGCGGGACGACAGGGGGCTTTGGCTACACCTTC. Translating gives CASSGTTGGFGYTF. Filled out from reference TRBV5-5 and TRBJ1-2, the complete variable domain reads DAGVTQSPTHLIKTRGQQVTLRCSPISGHKSVSWYQQVLGQGPQFIFQYYEKEERGRGNFPDRFSARQFPNYSSELNVNALLLGDSALYLCASSGTTGGFGYTFGSGTRLTVV.

The V and J genes are TRBV27 and TRBJ1-5, with 12 bases matching TRBD1. CDR3 length: 16 amino acids. The ends lost 4 bases at V and 7 bases at J; junction bases unmatched: 8. Germline CDR1 and CDR2: MNHEY and SMNVEV (reference sequence). As DNA, the CDR3 is TGTGCCAGCAGTTCCGGGACAGGGGGCTGGGGGCAGCCCCAGCATTTT. It yields the protein CASSSGTGGWGQPQHF.

V usage is TRBV7-8 and J usage is TRBJ1-1; 7 bases agree with TRBD1. In germline, CDR1 is SGHVS, CDR2 FQNEAQ. The length of the CDR3 is 14 residues. The V segment lost 5 bases and the J segment 1 base; nucleotides outside the gene matches: 4. Here the CDR3 DNA reads TGTGCCAGCAGCCAATGGACAGGGAACACTGAAGCTTTCTTT. Its protein product is CASSQWTGNTEAFF.

The CDR3 sequence: CASSLLDRAEETQYF. CDR3 bases: TGTGCCAGCAGCTTATTAGACAGGGCGGAAGAGACCCAGTACTTC. This chain joins TRBV7-2 and TRBJ2-5, with 7 bases lining up with TRBD1. V gave up 2 bases and J gave up 3 bases; unmatched junction bases: 6. The CDR3 length is 15 residues. Germline V CDR1 and CDR2: SGHTA, FQGNSA.

A note on this clone: One base away lies a much larger clone, so this may be a sequencing read error. In the same sample, other DNA sequences code for this CDR3. The genes are TRBV7-9 and TRBJ1-2; no firm D call. CDR1 and CDR2 from the germline V gene are SEHNR and FQNEAQ (reference sequence). V was clipped by 5 bases and J by 0 bases, with 7 bases between them. There are 13 residues in the CDR3. Here the CDR3 DNA reads TGTGCCAGCAGCGACCGCACTAACTATGGCTACACCTTC. Translation: CASSDRTNYGYTF.

This clone was recorded a few times. This sequence joins TRBV27 and TRBJ2-1; TRBD2 matches at 8 bases. With 3 bases clipped from V and 6 bases from J, the junction kept 13 bases outside the gene matches. CDR3 length equals 17 residues. Germline V CDR1 and CDR2: MNHEY, SMNVEV (reference sequence). The CDR3 region has the DNA TGTGCCAGCAGTTTCAACCCGCCGGGACTAGGGGCCAATGAGCAGTTCTTC. It specifies CASSFNPPGLGANEQFF.

The V and J genes are TRBV5-1 and TRBJ2-4; 15 bases match TRBD2. V shed 4 bases and J 2 bases; nucleotides not matched to a gene: 4. This CDR3 has 17 residues. Germline V lookup: CDR1 SGHRS, CDR2 YFSETQ. This CDR3 is CASSKGLAGGTKNIQYF. CDR3 DNA: TGCGCCAGCAGCAAGGGACTAGCGGGAGGAACCAAAAACATTCAGTACTTC.